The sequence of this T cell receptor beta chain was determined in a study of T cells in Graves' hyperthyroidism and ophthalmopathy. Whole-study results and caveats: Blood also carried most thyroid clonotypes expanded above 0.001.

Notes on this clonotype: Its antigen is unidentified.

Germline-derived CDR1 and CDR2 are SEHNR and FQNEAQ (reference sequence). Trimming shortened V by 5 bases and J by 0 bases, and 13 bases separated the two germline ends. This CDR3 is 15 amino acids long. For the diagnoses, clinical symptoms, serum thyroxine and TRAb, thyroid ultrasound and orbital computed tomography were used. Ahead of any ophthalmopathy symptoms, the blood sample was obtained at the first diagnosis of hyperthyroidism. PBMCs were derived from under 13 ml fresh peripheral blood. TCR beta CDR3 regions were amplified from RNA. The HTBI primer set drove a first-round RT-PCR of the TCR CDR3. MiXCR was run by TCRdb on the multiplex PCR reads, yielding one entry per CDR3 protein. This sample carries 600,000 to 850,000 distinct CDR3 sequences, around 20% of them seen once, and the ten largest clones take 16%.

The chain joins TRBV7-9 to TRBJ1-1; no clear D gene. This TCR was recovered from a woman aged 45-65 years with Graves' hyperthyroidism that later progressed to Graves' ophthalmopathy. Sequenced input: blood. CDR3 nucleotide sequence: TGTGCCAGCAGCCTCAACTCCAGGATGAACACTGAAGCTTTCTTT. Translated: CASSLNSRMNTEAFF.